The 4 T cell receptor beta chains in this list originate from one sample, sequenced in a study of blood T cell repertoires in COVID-19. The table came from immunoSEQ multiplex PCR; TCRdb's copy has only in-frame clones and leaves some out. This table holds under 200,000 clones, 75% to 90% found once. Sequencing input: peripheral blood. These receptors were obtained from an elderly woman with active or convalescent COVID-19.

This rearrangement joins TRBV7-8 to TRBJ1-1, with D unresolved. The germline CDR1 and CDR2 sequences are SGHVS and FQNEAQ. There are 15 residues in the CDR3. The V gene lost 3 bases and the J gene lost 4 bases, with 15 bases spanning the gap. CDR3 region: CASSFTSTFPTEAFF. As DNA, the CDR3 is TGTGCCAGCAGCTTTACGTCTACGTTTCCCACTGAAGCTTTCTTT.

This chain joins TRBV10-3 and TRBJ2-1; 8 nucleotides match TRBD2. There are 16 residues in the CDR3. Germline lookup yields CDR1 ENHRY and CDR2 SYGVKD. V lost 5 bases, J lost 5 bases, and 11 bases stayed unmatched. The CDR3 DNA reads as TGTGCCATCAGTACGCAGGGGCGGGGGGCCCACAATGAGCAGTTCTTC. Protein: CAISTQGRGAHNEQFF.

The rearrangement uses TRBV7-8 and TRBJ2-7; the match to TRBD1 covers 7 bases. V lost 5 bases and J lost 3; bases outside the gene matches: 4. Germline V gives CDR1 SGHVS, CDR2 FQNEAQ. The CDR3 totals 13 residues. CDR3 nucleotides: TGTGCCAGCAGCCAGGGGACAGACTACGAGCAGTACTTC. It translates to CASSQGTDYEQYF.

This clone appeared once. The J gene is TRBJ1-5, the V gene TRBV6-4, with unresolved D. Trimming removed 0 bases from V and 2 bases from J, with 20 bases in between. The CDR3 has 19 amino acids. In germline, CDR1 is MRHNA, CDR2 SNTAGT. The CDR3 here is CASSDSRGGTGRGNQPQHF. As DNA, the CDR3 is TGTGCCAGCAGTGACTCGAGAGGTGGCACGGGGAGGGGCAATCAGCCCCAGCATTTT.